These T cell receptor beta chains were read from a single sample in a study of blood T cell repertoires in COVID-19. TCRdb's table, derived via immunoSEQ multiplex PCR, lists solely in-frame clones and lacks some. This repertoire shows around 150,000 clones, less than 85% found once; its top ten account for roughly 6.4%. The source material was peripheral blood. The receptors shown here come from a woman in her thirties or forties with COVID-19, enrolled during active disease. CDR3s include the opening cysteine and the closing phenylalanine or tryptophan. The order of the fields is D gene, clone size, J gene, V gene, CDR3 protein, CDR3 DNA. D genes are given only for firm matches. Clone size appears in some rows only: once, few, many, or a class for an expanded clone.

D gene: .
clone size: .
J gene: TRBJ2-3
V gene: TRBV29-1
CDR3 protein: CSVAWFRGTDTQYF
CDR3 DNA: TGCAGCGTTGCCTGGTTTCGGGGCACAGATACGCAGTATTTT

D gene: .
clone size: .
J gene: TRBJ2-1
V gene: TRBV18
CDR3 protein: CASSPAGLNNEQFF
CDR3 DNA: TGTGCCAGCTCACCCGCCGGACTTAACAATGAGCAGTTCTTC

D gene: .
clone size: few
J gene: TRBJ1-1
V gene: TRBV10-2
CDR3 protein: CASQTVNTEAFF
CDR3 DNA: TGCGCCAGCCAGACAGTGAACACTGAAGCTTTCTTT

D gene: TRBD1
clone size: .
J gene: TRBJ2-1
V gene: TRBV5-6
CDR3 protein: CASSVGPGQGSNEQFF
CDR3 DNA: TGTGCCAGCAGCGTCGGCCCTGGACAGGGATCCAATGAGCAGTTCTTC

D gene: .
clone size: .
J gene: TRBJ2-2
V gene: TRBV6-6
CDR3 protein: CASSHLPLAANTGELFF
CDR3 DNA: TGTGCCAGCAGTCACCTCCCACTAGCAGCGAACACCGGGGAGCTGTTTTTT

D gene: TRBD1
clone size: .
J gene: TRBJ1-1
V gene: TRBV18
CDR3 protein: CASSRQGGTEAFF
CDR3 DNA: TGTGCCAGCTCTCGACAGGGTGGCACTGAAGCTTTCTTT

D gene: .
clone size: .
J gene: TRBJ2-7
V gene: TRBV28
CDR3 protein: CASRGAGRSYEQYF
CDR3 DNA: TGTGCCAGCCGGGGGGCAGGACGGTCCTACGAGCAGTACTTC

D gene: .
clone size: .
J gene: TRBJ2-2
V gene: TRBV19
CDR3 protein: CASSIDLRGGGELFF
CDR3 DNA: TGTGCCAGTAGTATAGATCTGCGGGGCGGCGGGGAGCTGTTTTTT

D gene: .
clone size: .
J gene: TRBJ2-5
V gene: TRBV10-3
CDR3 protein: CAISERGERETQYF
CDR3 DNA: TGTGCCATCAGTGAGCGTGGGGAGCGCGAGACCCAGTACTTC

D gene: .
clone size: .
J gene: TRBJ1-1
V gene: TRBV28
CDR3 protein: CASSPFRALNTEAFF
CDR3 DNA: TGTGCCAGCAGTCCCTTCAGGGCCTTGAACACTGAAGCTTTCTTT

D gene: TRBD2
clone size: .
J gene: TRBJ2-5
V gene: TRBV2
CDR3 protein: CASMRGSGETQYF
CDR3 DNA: TGTGCCAGCATGCGCGGGAGTGGGGAGACCCAGTACTTC

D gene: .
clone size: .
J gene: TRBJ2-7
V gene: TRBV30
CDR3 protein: CAWSGNKQYF
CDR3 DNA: TGTGCCTGGAGCGGGAACAAGCAGTACTTC

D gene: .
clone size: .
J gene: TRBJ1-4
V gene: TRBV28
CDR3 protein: CASSPTVMNGKLFF
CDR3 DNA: TGTGCCAGCAGTCCGACAGTAATGAACGGAAAACTGTTTTTT

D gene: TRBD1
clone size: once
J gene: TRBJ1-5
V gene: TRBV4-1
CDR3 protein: CASSQLDRGKVQPQHF
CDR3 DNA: TGCGCCAGCAGCCAGTTGGACAGGGGCAAAGTTCAGCCCCAGCATTTT

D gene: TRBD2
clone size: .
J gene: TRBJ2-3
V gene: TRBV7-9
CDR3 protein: CASSLTSGRPTDTQYF
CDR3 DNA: TGTGCCAGCAGCTTAACTAGCGGGAGGCCGACAGATACGCAGTATTTT

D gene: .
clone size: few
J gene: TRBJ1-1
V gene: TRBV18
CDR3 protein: CASSEGQNTEAFF
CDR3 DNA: TGTGCCAGCTCGGAGGGGCAGAACACTGAAGCTTTCTTT

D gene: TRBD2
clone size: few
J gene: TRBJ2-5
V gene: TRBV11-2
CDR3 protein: CASSFTGGQETQYF
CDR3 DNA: TGTGCCAGCAGCTTTACGGGGGGCCAAGAGACCCAGTACTTC

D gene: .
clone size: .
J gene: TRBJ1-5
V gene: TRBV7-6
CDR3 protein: CASSWDQGQPQHF
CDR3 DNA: TGTGCCAGCAGCTGGGATCAGGGTCAGCCCCAGCATTTT

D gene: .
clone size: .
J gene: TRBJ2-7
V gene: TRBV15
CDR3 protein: CATRSLDTYEQYF
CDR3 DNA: TGTGCCACCAGATCTCTCGACACCTACGAGCAGTACTTC

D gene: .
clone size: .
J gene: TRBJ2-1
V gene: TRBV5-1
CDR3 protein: CASSLDNSARTEQFF
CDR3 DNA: TGCGCCAGCAGCTTGGACAATTCAGCGAGAACGGAGCAGTTCTTC

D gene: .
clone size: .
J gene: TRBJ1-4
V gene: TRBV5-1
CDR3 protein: CASSLGQALGEKLFF
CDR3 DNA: TGCGCCAGCAGCTTGGGACAGGCACTGGGTGAAAAACTGTTTTTT

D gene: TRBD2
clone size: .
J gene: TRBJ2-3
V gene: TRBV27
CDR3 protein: CASSLLAGVSGTDTQYF
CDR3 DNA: TGTGCCAGCAGTTTACTAGCGGGAGTGAGTGGCACAGATACGCAGTATTTT

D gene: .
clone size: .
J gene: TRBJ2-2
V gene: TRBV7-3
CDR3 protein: CASSPPPGLLTNTGELFF
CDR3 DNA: TGTGCCAGCAGCCCCCCACCCGGACTGTTAACGAACACCGGGGAGCTGTTTTTT

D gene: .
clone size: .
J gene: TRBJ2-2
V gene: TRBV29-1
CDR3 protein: CSVLVAWGENTGELFF
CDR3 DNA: TGCAGCGTTCTTGTTGCGTGGGGGGAAAACACCGGGGAGCTGTTTTTT

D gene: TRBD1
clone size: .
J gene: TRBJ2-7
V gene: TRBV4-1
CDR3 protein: CASSQATGGVYEQYF
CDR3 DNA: TGCGCCAGCAGCCAAGCGACAGGGGGTGTTTACGAGCAGTACTTC

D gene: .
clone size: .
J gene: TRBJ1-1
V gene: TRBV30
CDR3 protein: CAWSVFRTGAFF
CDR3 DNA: TGTGCCTGGAGTGTATTCCGGACGGGGGCTTTCTTT

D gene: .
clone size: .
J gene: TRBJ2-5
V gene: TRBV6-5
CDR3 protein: CASRHTTGFEETQYF
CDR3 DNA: TGTGCCAGCAGACACACTACAGGGTTCGAAGAGACCCAGTACTTC

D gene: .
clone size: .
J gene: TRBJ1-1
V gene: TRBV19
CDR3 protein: CASSHHRDTEAFF
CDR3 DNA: TGTGCCAGTAGTCACCACAGGGACACTGAAGCTTTCTTT

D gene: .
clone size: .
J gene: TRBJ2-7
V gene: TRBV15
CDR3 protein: CATSRGGRAYEQYF
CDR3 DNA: TGTGCCACCAGCAGAGGCGGCAGGGCCTACGAGCAGTACTTC

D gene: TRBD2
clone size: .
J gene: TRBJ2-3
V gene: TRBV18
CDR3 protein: CASSPRTSWGDTQYF
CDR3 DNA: TGTGCCAGCTCACCCCGGACTAGTTGGGGAGATACGCAGTATTTT

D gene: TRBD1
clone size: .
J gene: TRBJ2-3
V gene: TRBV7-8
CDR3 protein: CASSLALDRGRTDTQYF
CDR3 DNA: TGTGCCAGCAGCTTAGCCCTGGACAGGGGGCGCACAGATACGCAGTATTTT

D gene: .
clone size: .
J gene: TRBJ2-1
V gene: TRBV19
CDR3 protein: CASSIGGGDWDEQFF
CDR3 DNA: TGTGCCAGTAGTATAGGTGGAGGGGATTGGGATGAGCAGTTCTTC

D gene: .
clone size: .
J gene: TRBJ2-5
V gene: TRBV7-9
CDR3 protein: CASSLGLSTLQETQYF
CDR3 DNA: TGTGCAAGCAGCTTAGGGCTTAGCACTTTACAAGAGACCCAGTACTTC

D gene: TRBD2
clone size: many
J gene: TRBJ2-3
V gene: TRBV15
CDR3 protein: CATSRVEAGGGTDTQYF
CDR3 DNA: TGTGCCACCAGCAGAGTTGAAGCGGGGGGTGGCACAGATACGCAGTATTTT

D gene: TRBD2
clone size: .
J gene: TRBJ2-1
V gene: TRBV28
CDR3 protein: CASSLSTSGGNEQFF
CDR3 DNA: TGTGCCAGCAGTTTATCGACTAGCGGGGGCAATGAGCAGTTCTTC

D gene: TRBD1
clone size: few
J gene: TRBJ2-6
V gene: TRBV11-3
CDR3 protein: CASVARRTGVSSGANVLTF
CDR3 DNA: TGTGCCAGCGTAGCCCGACGGACAGGCGTATCCTCTGGGGCCAACGTCCTGACTTTC

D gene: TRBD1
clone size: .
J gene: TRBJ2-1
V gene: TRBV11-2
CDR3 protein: CASSAPDRDNEQFF
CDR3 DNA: TGTGCCAGCAGCGCCCCGGACAGGGACAATGAGCAGTTCTTC

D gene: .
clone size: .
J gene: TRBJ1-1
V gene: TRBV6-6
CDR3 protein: CASSYRGSTEAFF
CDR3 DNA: TGTGCCAGCAGTTACAGGGGAAGCACTGAAGCTTTCTTT

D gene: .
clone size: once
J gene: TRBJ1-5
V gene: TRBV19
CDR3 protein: CASSISIYSNQPQHF
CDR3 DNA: TGTGCCAGTAGTATAAGCATCTATAGCAATCAGCCCCAGCATTTT

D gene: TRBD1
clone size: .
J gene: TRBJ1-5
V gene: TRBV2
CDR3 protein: CASSRQGYSNQPQHF
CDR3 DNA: TGTGCCAGCAGTAGACAGGGTTATAGCAATCAGCCCCAGCATTTT

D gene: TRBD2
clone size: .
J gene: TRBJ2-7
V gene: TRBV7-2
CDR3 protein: CASSPGTSEYKSPYEQYF
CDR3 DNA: TGTGCCAGCAGCCCTGGGACTAGCGAATATAAGTCACCTTACGAGCAGTACTTC

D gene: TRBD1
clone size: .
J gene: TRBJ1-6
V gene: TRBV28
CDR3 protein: CASSLGQGNNSPLHF
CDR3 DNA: TGTGCCAGCAGTTTGGGACAGGGCAACAATTCACCCCTCCACTTT

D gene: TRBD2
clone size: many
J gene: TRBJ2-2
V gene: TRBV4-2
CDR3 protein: CASSQDPSGGAGELFF
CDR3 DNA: TGTGCCAGCAGCCAAGATCCTAGCGGGGGGGCCGGGGAGCTGTTTTTT

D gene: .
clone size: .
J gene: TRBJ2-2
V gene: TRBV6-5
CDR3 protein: CASSSGGDFWTGELFF
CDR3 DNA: TGTGCCAGCAGTTCAGGAGGGGACTTTTGGACCGGGGAGCTGTTTTTT

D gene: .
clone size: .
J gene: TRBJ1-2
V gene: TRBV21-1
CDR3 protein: CASNATVRFYGYTF
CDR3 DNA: TGTGCCAGCAACGCGACAGTCCGATTCTATGGCTACACCTTC

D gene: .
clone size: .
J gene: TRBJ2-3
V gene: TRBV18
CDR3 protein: CASSPPNTDTQYF
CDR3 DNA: TGTGCCAGCTCGCCGCCTAACACAGATACGCAGTATTTT

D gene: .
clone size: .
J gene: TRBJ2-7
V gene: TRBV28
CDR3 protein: CASSLLQLGAYEQYF
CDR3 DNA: TGTGCCAGCAGTTTATTGCAGTTAGGGGCCTACGAGCAGTACTTC

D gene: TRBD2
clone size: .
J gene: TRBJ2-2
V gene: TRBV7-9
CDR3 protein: CASSSKRLAGGAYTGELFF
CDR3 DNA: TGTGCCAGCAGCTCCAAGAGACTAGCGGGAGGAGCGTACACCGGGGAGCTGTTTTTT

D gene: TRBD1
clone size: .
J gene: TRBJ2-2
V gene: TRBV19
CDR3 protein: CASRETGPEAGELFF
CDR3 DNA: TGTGCCAGTAGGGAGACAGGGCCCGAGGCCGGGGAGCTGTTTTTT

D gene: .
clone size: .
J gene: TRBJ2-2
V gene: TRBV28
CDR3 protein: CASSMRGRTGELFF
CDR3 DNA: TGTGCCAGCAGTATGCGGGGAAGGACCGGGGAGCTGTTTTTT

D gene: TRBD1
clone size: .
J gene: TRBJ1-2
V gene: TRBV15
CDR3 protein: CATSRVRGVGYGYTF
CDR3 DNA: TGTGCCACCAGCAGAGTCAGGGGGGTCGGCTATGGCTACACCTTC

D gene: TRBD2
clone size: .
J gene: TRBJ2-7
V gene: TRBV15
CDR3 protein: CATSRNEPGLAGARQYF
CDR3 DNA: TGTGCCACCAGCAGAAATGAACCGGGACTAGCGGGAGCGCGGCAGTACTTC

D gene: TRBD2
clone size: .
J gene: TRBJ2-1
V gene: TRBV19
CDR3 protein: CASSASGRSYNEQFF
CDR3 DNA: TGTGCCAGTAGTGCTAGCGGACGCTCCTACAATGAGCAGTTCTTC

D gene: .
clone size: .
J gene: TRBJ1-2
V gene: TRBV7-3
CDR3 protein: CASTGTPPNYGYTF
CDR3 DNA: TGTGCCAGCACCGGGACACCCCCTAACTATGGCTACACCTTC